A selection of T cell receptor beta chains follows, all from one sample in a study of identifying expanded T cells in peripheral blood. Repertoires were generated with immunoSEQ multiplex PCR, while TCRdb's copy carries only in-frame clones and drops some. This sample has some 77,000 clones, with 88% found just once. Material: blood. The receptors originated from a person aged 18-70 years in good health. The CDR3 runs from the conserved cysteine through the conserved F or W. Each record gives: clone size, D gene, J gene, V gene, CDR3 DNA, CDR3 protein. D genes are given only for firm matches. Size values are once, few and many counts, or a class for expanded clones, and some rows have none.

>.|.|TRBJ1-2|TRBV10-3
TGTGCCATCAGTGAAGAGAGGAGCTATGGCTACACCTTC
CAISEERSYGYTF
>.|.|TRBJ1-2|TRBV4-3
TGCGCCAGCAGCCCCAAGGGAATAGGGGCCGGTGGCTACACCTTC
CASSPKGIGAGGYTF
>.|.|TRBJ2-7|TRBV4-3
TGCGCCAGCAGCCAAGCCAGAGACCGCGAGCAGTACTTC
CASSQARDREQYF
>.|.|TRBJ2-5|TRBV7-2
TGTGCCAGCAGCTTACGCCTAAACCAAGAGACCCAGTACTTC
CASSLRLNQETQYF
>.|.|TRBJ1-6|TRBV4-3
TGCGCCAGCAGCCAAGAAATGCGGACGTTTCGGAATTCACCCCTCCACTTT
CASSQEMRTFRNSPLHF
>.|.|TRBJ1-3|TRBV13
TGTGCCAGCAGCCCCCGCGGGTCGGAGAACACCATATATTTT
CASSPRGSENTIYF
>.|TRBD1|TRBJ1-1|TRBV2
TGTGCCAGCAGTGCGAGGACAGGGGACACTGAAGCTTTCTTT
CASSARTGDTEAFF
>.|.|TRBJ2-7|TRBV5-6
TGTGCCAGCACCAAAAATTCGGGGTTCCAGGCCTACGAGCAGTACTTC
CASTKNSGFQAYEQYF
>.|.|TRBJ2-6|TRBV7-9
TGTGCCAGCAGCCCTACATACTCTGGGGCCAACGTCCTGACTTTC
CASSPTYSGANVLTF
>.|TRBD1|TRBJ1-2|TRBV2
TGTGCCAGCCAGGACAGGATAATCCCTGGCTACACCTTC
CASQDRIIPGYTF
>.|.|TRBJ1-1|TRBV7-8
TGTGCCAGCAGCTCCCTCTCGGTCTCGAACACTGAAGCTTTCTTT
CASSSLSVSNTEAFF
>.|TRBD1|TRBJ2-7|TRBV10-3
TGTGCCATCAGCCGGGACAGGGAGTCCTACGAGCAGTACTTC
CAISRDRESYEQYF
>.|.|TRBJ2-1|TRBV5-6
TGTGCCAGCAGCTTGGGACTCCTCAATGAGCAGTTCTTC
CASSLGLLNEQFF
>.|.|TRBJ1-2|TRBV27
TGTGCCAGCAGTCTGGGGGGCGCCTATGGCTACACCTTC
CASSLGGAYGYTF
>once|TRBD1|TRBJ1-1|TRBV7-2
TGTGCCAGCAGCTTTGACAGGGGGCAAACTGAAGCTTTCTTT
CASSFDRGQTEAFF
>.|.|TRBJ2-3|TRBV6-5
TGTGCCAGCAGCCATACCCGGGGCACAGATACGCAGTATTTT
CASSHTRGTDTQYF
>.|.|TRBJ2-5|TRBV4-1
TGCGCCAGCAGCCAAGATACGGCTTTGGAGGGGGAGACCCAGTACTTC
CASSQDTALEGETQYF
>.|.|TRBJ1-6|TRBV5-6
TGTGCCAGCAGCTTGGGGCGGAGGAATTCACCCCTCCACTTT
CASSLGRRNSPLHF
>.|.|TRBJ1-1|TRBV6-1
TGTGCCAGCAGTGAGTACGGGGGGGGCACTGAAGCTTTCTTT
CASSEYGGGTEAFF
>.|TRBD1|TRBJ1-1|TRBV4-3
TGCGCCAGCAGCCTCAGACAGGGTACTTTGAACACTGAAGCTTTCTTT
CASSLRQGTLNTEAFF
>.|.|TRBJ2-7|TRBV5-1
TGCGCCAGCAGCTGGCTTCCGGGACAATCATCGGGCTACGAGCAGTACTTC
CASSWLPGQSSGYEQYF
>.|.|TRBJ2-7|TRBV19
TGTGCCAGTGCGGGCAGGCCCTCCTACGAGCAGTACTTC
CASAGRPSYEQYF
>.|TRBD1|TRBJ1-5|TRBV4-1
TGCGCCAGCAGCCAAGATCGGACAGGGGACAATCAGCCCCAGCATTTT
CASSQDRTGDNQPQHF
>.|TRBD2|TRBJ2-5|TRBV7-2
TGTGCCAGCAGCTTAATTAGCGGGGGGGTTGAGACCCAGTACTTC
CASSLISGGVETQYF
>once|.|TRBJ2-5|TRBV6-1
TGTGCCAGCAGTGAAGCGCCCGGAAAAGAGACCCAGTACTTC
CASSEAPGKETQYF
>.|.|TRBJ1-4|TRBV4-3
TGCGCCAGCAGCCAAGAGCGGAGGGTCGTCCCTAATGAAAAACTGTTTTTT
CASSQERRVVPNEKLFF
>.|.|TRBJ1-4|TRBV25-1
TGTGCCAGCAGTGAGGTGGGAGGGGAAAAACTGTTTTTT
CASSEVGGEKLFF
>.|.|TRBJ2-2|TRBV2
TGTGCCAGCAGTGGGCAGGGGTCGAGCACCGGGGAGCTGTTTTTT
CASSGQGSSTGELFF
>medium-sized|TRBD1|TRBJ1-5|TRBV6-4
TGTGCCAGCAGTGACGGGACAGGGGGCAATCAGCCCCAGCATTTT
CASSDGTGGNQPQHF
>.|TRBD1|TRBJ2-7|TRBV5-1
TGCGCCAGCAGTCAACCGGGACAGGGACGTTACTCCTACGAGCAGTACTTC
CASSQPGQGRYSYEQYF
>.|.|TRBJ2-7|TRBV27
TGTGCCAGCAGTTCTAGGGAGGTGGCCCACGAGCAGTACTTC
CASSSREVAHEQYF
>few|.|TRBJ1-5|TRBV6-5
TGTGCCAGCAGTTCCTTTAATCAGCCCCAGCATTTT
CASSSFNQPQHF
>.|TRBD1|TRBJ1-5|TRBV7-2
TGTGCCAGCAGCTTAAACAGGATCACAGGGGAATCAGGGCAGCCCCAGCATTTT
CASSLNRITGESGQPQHF
>.|TRBD2|TRBJ2-3|TRBV7-2
TGTGCCAGTAATGTGGGACTAGCTACAGATACGCAGTATTTT
CASNVGLATDTQYF
>.|TRBD1|TRBJ2-7|TRBV4-1
TGCGCCAGCAGCCAGGCCAGGGGGCCAACCTACGAGCAGTACTTC
CASSQARGPTYEQYF
>.|.|TRBJ1-6|TRBV5-6
TGTGCCAGCAGCTTGGATGGCAGCTCCTATAATTCACCCCTCCACTTT
CASSLDGSSYNSPLHF
>once|TRBD1|TRBJ2-1|TRBV4-1
TGCGCCAGCGGGGCGTCAGGGGGAAGCTCCTACAATGAGCAGTTCTTC
CASGASGGSSYNEQFF
>.|TRBD1|TRBJ1-4|TRBV5-6
TGTGCCAGCAGCTTGCAGGGGGCGGTTGATGAAAAACTGTTTTTT
CASSLQGAVDEKLFF
>.|TRBD1|TRBJ1-2|TRBV6-5
TGTGCCAGCAGTTACTTGGACAGGCCTAACTATGGCTACACCTTC
CASSYLDRPNYGYTF
>.|.|TRBJ1-5|TRBV4-3
TGCGCCAGCAGCCAAGATAGGTACTATAGCAATCAGCCCCAGCATTTT
CASSQDRYYSNQPQHF
>.|TRBD2|TRBJ2-7|TRBV4-3
TGCGCCAGCAGCCAAGAATTCGGGACTAGCGGCTACGAGCAGTACTTC
CASSQEFGTSGYEQYF
>.|.|TRBJ1-6|TRBV27
TGTGCCAGCAGTCCTGGAATTAGTCGACCCCTCCACTTT
CASSPGISRPLHF
>.|.|TRBJ2-2|TRBV28
TGTGCCAGCAGTTTGACGGCCGGGGAGCTGTTTTTT
CASSLTAGELFF
>once|TRBD2|TRBJ2-3|TRBV15
TGTGCCACCAGCAGAGGGGGACTAGCGTCGTGGACAGATACGCAGTATTTT
CATSRGGLASWTDTQYF
>.|.|TRBJ2-7|TRBV6-5
TGTGCCAGCGGGGGGGGGCGCGAGCAGTACTTC
CASGGGREQYF
>once|.|TRBJ2-1|TRBV5-6
TGTGCCAGCAGCATGGGGACTCCCAATGAGCAGTTCTTC
CASSMGTPNEQFF
>.|.|TRBJ1-1|TRBV4-3
TGCGCCAGCAGCCAAGTCGGGGCAGTCGTGGGGCACACTGAAGCTTTCTTT
CASSQVGAVVGHTEAFF
>few|.|TRBJ1-2|TRBV7-8
TGTGCCAGCAGCTTTCAGGGAAACTATGGCTACACCTTC
CASSFQGNYGYTF
>.|.|TRBJ1-5|TRBV9
TGTGCCAGCAGCGTAGACGGTAGGGATAGGCAGCCCCAGCATTTT
CASSVDGRDRQPQHF
>.|.|TRBJ1-5|TRBV28
TGTGCCAGCACAGTTTATGGGCAACAGGAGCCCCAGCCCCAGCATTTT
CASTVYGQQEPQPQHF
>.|.|TRBJ2-5|TRBV5-1
TGCGCCAGCAGCGGTACAGGGAATCAAGAGACCCAGTACTTC
CASSGTGNQETQYF
>once|.|TRBJ1-2|TRBV5-6
TGTGCCAGCAGCTTGGGCACAGGCTACACCTTC
CASSLGTGYTF
>once|TRBD2|TRBJ2-3|TRBV7-9
TGTGCCAGCAGCTCTTTAGATTGGAGGGAGGGAACAGATACGCAGTATTTT
CASSSLDWREGTDTQYF
>.|.|TRBJ2-1|TRBV19
TGTGCCAGTAGTATGGGAGGGACAGTAGCGCAGTTCTTC
CASSMGGTVAQFF
>.|.|TRBJ2-3|TRBV5-1
TGCGCCAGCAGGTTAGAACGCCCGGGTACGCAGTATTTT
CASRLERPGTQYF
>.|TRBD2|TRBJ2-3|TRBV5-4
TGTGCCAGCAGCGAATTCGGACTAGCGGGGGATACGCAGTATTTT
CASSEFGLAGDTQYF
>.|.|TRBJ2-5|TRBV20-1
TGCAGTGCTGAGGCGTCGGAGACCCAGTACTTC
CSAEASETQYF
>.|.|TRBJ1-4|TRBV27
TGTGCCAGCTCGGACGGGGCCGAGGTTGGTGAAAAACTGTTTTTT
CASSDGAEVGEKLFF
>.|.|TRBJ2-7|TRBV11-2
TGTGCCAGCAGGGGCAACTCCTACGAGCAGTACTTC
CASRGNSYEQYF